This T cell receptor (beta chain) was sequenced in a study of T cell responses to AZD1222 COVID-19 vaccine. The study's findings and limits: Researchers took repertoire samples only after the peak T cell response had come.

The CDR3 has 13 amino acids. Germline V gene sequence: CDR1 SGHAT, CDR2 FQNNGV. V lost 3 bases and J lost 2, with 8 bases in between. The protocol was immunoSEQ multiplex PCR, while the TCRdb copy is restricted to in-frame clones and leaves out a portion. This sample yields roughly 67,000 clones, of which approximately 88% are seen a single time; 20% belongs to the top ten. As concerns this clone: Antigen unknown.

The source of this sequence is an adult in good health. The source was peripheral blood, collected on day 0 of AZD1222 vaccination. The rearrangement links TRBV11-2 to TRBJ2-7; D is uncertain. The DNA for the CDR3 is TGTGCCAGCAGCTTCGGGCTGACCTACGAGCAGTACTTC. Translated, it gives CASSFGLTYEQYF.